The next 3 T cell receptor beta chains were all read from a single sample in a study of blood T cell repertoires in COVID-19. Only in-frame clones appear in the TCRdb table, and some are missing; sequencing was by immunoSEQ multiplex PCR. The sample has under 500,000 clones; approximately 90% are singletons. The material sequenced was peripheral blood. These receptor sequences come from a woman in her 30s with acute or convalescent COVID-19.

The chain has TRBV11-2 and TRBJ2-7; tentatively, D is TRBD2 (6 bases). This CDR3 spans 15 amino acids. Germline V lookup: CDR1 SGHAT, CDR2 FQNNGV. With 4 bases removed from V and 1 base from J, the gap between germline ends came to 14 bases. Here the CDR3 DNA reads TGTGCCAGCAGCTCGGGACTCCTTATTTCCTACGAGCAGTACTTC. Translation: CASSSGLLISYEQYF.

Note on this clone: A junction end diverges from the germline sequence, so it may reflect a read error. V usage is TRBV3-1 (or the pseudogene TRBV3-2) and J usage is TRBJ2-3; TRBD1 agrees at 9 bases. This CDR3 is built from 13 residues. Germline V gives CDR1 LGHDT, CDR2 YNNKEL (reference sequence). The CDR3 DNA reads as TGTGCCAGCAGCCCTGGCCCGGGACAGGGTATGAATTTT. Translating gives CASSPGPGQGMNF.

This clone occurred once. The V call is TRBV9, the J call TRBJ2-3; TRBD2 matches at 7 bases. The germline V gene has CDR1 SGDLS and CDR2 YYNGEE. J was trimmed by 3 bases and V by 5 bases; bases with no gene match: 9. This CDR3 has 15 residues. The CDR3 region has the DNA TGTGCCAGCAGTCCCGGACTAGATTTGACAGATACGCAGTATTTT. Translating it yields CASSPGLDLTDTQYF. The whole variable domain, filled in from reference TRBV9 and TRBJ2-3, reads DSGVTQTPKHLITATGQRVTLRCSPRSGDLSVYWYQQSLDQGLQFLIQYYNGEERAKGNILERFSAQQFPDLHSELNLSSLELGDSALYFCASSPGLDLTDTQYFGPGTRLTVL.